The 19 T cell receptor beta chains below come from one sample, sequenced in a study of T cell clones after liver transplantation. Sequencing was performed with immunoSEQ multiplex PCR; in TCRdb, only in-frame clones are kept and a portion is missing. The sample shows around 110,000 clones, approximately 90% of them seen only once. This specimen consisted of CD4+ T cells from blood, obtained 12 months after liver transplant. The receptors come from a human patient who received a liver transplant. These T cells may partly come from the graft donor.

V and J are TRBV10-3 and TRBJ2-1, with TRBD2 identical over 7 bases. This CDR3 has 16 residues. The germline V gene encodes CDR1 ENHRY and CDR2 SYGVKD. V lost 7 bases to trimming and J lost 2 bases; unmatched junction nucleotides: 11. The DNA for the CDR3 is TGTGCCATCAAAGGGGAGCAGCGGGGCGCCTACAATGAGCAGTTCTTC. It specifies CAIKGEQRGAYNEQFF.

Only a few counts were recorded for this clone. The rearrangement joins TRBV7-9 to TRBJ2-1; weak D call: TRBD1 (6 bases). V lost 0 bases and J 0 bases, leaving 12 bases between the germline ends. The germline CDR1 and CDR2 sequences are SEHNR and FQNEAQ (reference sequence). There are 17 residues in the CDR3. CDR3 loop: CASSLAGGRSSYNEQFF. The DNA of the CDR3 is TGTGCCAGCAGCTTAGCAGGGGGACGAAGCTCCTACAATGAGCAGTTCTTC.

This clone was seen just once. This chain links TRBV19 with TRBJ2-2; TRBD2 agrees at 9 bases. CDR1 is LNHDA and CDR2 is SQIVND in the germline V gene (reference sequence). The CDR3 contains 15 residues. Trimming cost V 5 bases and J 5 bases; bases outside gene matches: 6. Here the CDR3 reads CASSPRAGGTGELFF. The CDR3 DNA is TGTGCCAGTAGTCCCCGAGCGGGAGGTACCGGGGAGCTGTTTTTT.

The chain's CDR3 is CASSVGTGGGETQYF. The CDR3 coding sequence is TGTGCCAGCAGCGTGGGGACAGGGGGCGGAGAGACCCAGTACTTC. This rearrangement joins TRBV9 to TRBJ2-5; 12 bases are a match to TRBD1. Germline CDR1 SGDLS, CDR2 YYNGEE. Trimming at V came to 2 bases and at J to 4 bases, leaving 3 bases not matched to a gene. The CDR3 has 15 amino acids.

For the CDR3, the DNA is TGTGCCAGCAGTGTTAGGGGGTACGAGCAGTACTTC. Its translation: CASSVRGYEQYF. The chain recombines TRBV6-1 with TRBJ2-7, with D tentatively TRBD1 (6 bases). Trimming stripped 4 bases from V and 4 bases from J, with 8 bases between. The CDR3 is 12 residues long. The germline V gene encodes CDR1 MNHNS and CDR2 SASEGT.

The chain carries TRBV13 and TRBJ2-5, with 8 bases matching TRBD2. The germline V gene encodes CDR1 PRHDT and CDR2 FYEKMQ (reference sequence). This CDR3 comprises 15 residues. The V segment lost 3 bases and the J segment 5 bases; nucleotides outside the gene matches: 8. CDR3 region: CASSFRSGRGETQYF. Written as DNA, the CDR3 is TGTGCCAGCAGCTTCCGAAGCGGGAGAGGGGAGACCCAGTACTTC. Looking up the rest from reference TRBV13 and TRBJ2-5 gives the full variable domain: AAGVIQSPRHLIKEKRETATLKCYPIPRHDTVYWYQQGPGQDPQFLISFYEKMQSDKGSIPDRFSAQQFSDYHSELNMSSLELGDSALYFCASSFRSGRGETQYFGPGTRLLVL.

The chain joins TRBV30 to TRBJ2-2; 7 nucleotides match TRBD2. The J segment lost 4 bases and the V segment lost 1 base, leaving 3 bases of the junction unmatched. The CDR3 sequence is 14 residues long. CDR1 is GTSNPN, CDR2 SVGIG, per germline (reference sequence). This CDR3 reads CAWSAWGGTGELFF. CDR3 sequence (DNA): TGTGCCTGGAGTGCCTGGGGGGGCACCGGGGAGCTGTTTTTT.

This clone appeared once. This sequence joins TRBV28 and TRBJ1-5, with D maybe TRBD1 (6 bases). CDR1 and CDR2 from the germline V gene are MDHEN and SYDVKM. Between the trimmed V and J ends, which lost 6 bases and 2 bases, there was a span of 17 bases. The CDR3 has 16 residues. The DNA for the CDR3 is TGTGCCAGCAGCCGCCAAGGGGGTTTCGGCAATCAGCCCCAGCATTTT. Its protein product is CASSRQGGFGNQPQHF. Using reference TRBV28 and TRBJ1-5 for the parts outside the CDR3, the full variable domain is DVKVTQSSRYLVKRTGEKVFLECVQDMDHENMFWYRQDPGLGLRLIYFSYDVKMKEKGDIPEGYSVSREKKERFSLILESASTNQTSMYLCASSRQGGFGNQPQHFGDGTRLSIL.

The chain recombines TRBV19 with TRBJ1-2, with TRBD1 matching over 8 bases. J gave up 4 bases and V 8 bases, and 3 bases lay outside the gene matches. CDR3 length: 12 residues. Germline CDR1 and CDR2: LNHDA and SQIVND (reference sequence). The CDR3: CASRDRGYGYTF. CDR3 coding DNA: TGTGCCAGTCGTGACAGGGGCTATGGCTACACCTTC.

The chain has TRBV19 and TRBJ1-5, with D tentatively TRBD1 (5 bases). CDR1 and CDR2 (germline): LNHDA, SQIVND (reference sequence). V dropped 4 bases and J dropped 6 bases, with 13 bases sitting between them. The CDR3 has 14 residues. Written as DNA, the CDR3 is TGTGCCAGTAGTACTCACGATCAGGGTCAGCCCCAGCATTTT. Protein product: CASSTHDQGQPQHF.

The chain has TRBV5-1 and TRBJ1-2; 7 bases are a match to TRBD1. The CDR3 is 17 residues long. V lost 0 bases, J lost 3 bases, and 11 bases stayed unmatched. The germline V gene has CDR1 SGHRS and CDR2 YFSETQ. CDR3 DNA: TGCGCCAGCAGCTTGGCACAGGGACAGTCCCTTGACTATGGCTACACCTTC. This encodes CASSLAQGQSLDYGYTF.

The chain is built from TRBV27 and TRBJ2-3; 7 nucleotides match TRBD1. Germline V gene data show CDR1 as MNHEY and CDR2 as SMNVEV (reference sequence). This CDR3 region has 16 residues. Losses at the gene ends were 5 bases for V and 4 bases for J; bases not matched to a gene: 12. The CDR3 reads CASSMYRGIAADTQYF. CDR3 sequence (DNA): TGTGCCAGCAGTATGTACAGGGGCATAGCTGCAGATACGCAGTATTTT.

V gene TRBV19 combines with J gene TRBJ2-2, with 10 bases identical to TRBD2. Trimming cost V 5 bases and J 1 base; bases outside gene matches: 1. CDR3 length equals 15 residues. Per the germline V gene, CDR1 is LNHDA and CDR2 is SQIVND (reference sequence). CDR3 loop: CASSWTSGNTGELFF. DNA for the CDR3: TGTGCCAGTAGTTGGACTAGCGGGAACACCGGGGAGCTGTTTTTT. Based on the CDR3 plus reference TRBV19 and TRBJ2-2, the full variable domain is DGGITQSPKYLFRKEGQNVTLSCEQNLNHDAMYWYRQDPGQGLRLIYYSQIVNDFQKGDIAEGYSVSREKKESFPLTVTSAQKNPTAFYLCASSWTSGNTGELFFGEGSRLTVL.

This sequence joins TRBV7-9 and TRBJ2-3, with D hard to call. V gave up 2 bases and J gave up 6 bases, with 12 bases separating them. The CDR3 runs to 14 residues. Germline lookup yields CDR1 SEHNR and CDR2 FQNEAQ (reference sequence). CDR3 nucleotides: TGTGCCAGCAGCTTAAGTAGTGCTGTGGATACGCAGTATTTT. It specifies CASSLSSAVDTQYF.

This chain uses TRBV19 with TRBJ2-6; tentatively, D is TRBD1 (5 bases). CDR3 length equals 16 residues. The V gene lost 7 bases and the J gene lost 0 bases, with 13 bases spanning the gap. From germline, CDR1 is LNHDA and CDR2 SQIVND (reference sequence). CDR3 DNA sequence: TGTGCCAGTACCGGCAGGGTGAGCTCTGGGGCCAACGTCCTGACTTTC. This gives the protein CASTGRVSSGANVLTF.

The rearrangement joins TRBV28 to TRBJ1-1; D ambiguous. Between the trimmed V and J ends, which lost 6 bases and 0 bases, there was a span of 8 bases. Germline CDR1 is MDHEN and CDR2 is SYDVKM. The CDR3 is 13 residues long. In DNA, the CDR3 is TGTGCCAGCAGGCCAAATTTGAACACTGAAGCTTTCTTT. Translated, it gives CASRPNLNTEAFF.

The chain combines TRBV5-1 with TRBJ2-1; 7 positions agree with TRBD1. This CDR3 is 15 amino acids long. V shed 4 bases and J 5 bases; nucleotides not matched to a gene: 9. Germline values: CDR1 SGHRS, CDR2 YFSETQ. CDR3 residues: CASSPGDRENNEQFF. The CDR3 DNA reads TGCGCCAGCAGCCCAGGGGACAGAGAAAACAATGAGCAGTTCTTC.

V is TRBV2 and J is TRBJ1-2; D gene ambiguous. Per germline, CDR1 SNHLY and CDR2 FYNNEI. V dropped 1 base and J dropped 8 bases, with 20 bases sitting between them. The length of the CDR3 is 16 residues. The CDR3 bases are TGTGCCAGCAGTGAAGATCCCTTAGGATATGCCGGCGGCTACACCTTC. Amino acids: CASSEDPLGYAGGYTF.

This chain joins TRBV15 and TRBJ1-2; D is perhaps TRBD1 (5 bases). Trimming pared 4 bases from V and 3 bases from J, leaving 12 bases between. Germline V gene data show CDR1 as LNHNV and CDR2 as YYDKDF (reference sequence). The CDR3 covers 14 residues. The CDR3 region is CATSTGDGDYGYTF. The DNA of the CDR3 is TGTGCCACCAGCACCGGGGACGGTGACTATGGCTACACCTTC.